Listed here are 9 T cell receptor beta chains from one sample, sequenced in a study of PD-L1 blockade in urothelial cancer. Libraries were prepared by immunoSEQ multiplex PCR; TCRdb keeps only in-frame clonotypes and omits some of them. The table shows under 45,000 clones, with 82% occurring only once. The sample here was PBMCs, taken around atezolizumab (anti-PD-L1) treatment. The receptors stem from a man aged 55 to 70 with urothelial cancer.

This sequence joins TRBV7-8 and TRBJ2-3, with 11 bases that match TRBD2. Trimming at V came to 2 bases and at J to 4 bases, leaving 11 bases not matched to a gene. Per the germline V gene, CDR1 is SGHVS and CDR2 is FQNEAQ. The CDR3 spans 18 residues. The CDR3 sequence: CASSLSLIAGGPADTQYF. DNA for the CDR3: TGTGCCAGCAGCTTATCCCTCATAGCGGGGGGGCCGGCAGATACGCAGTATTTT.

The chain combines TRBV5-4 with TRBJ1-6, with D possibly TRBD1 on 6 matching bases. The CDR3 covers 16 residues. V shed 5 bases and J shed 0 bases, with 12 bases lying between them. Germline CDR1 is SGHNT and CDR2 is YYREEE (reference sequence). CDR3 region: CASRPDRSSYNSPLHF. Written as DNA, the CDR3 is TGTGCCAGCAGACCTGACAGGAGCTCCTATAATTCACCCCTCCACTTT.

The rearrangement links TRBV5-1 to TRBJ2-7, with D possibly TRBD1 on 6 matching bases. The CDR3 totals 14 residues. Trimming pared 4 bases from V and 0 bases from J, leaving 11 bases between. The V gene's germline CDR1 is SGHRS and CDR2 YFSETQ. The CDR3 nucleotides read TGCGCCAGCAGCGTTACAGGGAGCTCCTACGAGCAGTACTTC. This gives the protein CASSVTGSSYEQYF.

The chain couples TRBV29-1 to TRBJ2-3, with D maybe TRBD1 (5 bases). The CDR3 totals 12 residues. Germline loops: CDR1 SQVTM, CDR2 ANQGSEA. Trimming stripped 6 bases from V and 1 base from J, with 8 bases between. CDR3 residues: CSVGHRTDTQYF. The CDR3 DNA reads as TGCAGCGTAGGACATCGCACAGATACGCAGTATTTT.

This chain links TRBV4-1 with TRBJ2-3; tentative D call: TRBD2 (7 bases). Trimming took 9 bases from V and 3 from J, leaving 16 bases between them. The CDR3 runs 14 residues. The germline gives CDR1 MGHRA, CDR2 YSYEKL. CDR3 nucleotides: TGCGCCAGTGGTGGGGGGGGGCTGACAGATACGCAGTATTTT. It yields the protein CASGGGGLTDTQYF.

The chain uses TRBV2 and TRBJ1-1, with D tentatively TRBD1 (5 bases). V was clipped by 6 bases and J by 4 bases, with 18 bases between them. This CDR3 contains 15 residues. From germline, CDR1 is SNHLY and CDR2 FYNNEI. For the CDR3, the DNA is TGTGCCAGCAGGATGGACATGACCGGATCCACTGAAGCTTTCTTT. This translates into CASRMDMTGSTEAFF.

V is TRBV19 and J is TRBJ1-5; no definite D call. The CDR3 is 15 residues long. Between the trimmed V and J ends, which lost 3 bases and 0 bases, there was a span of 9 bases. Germline values: CDR1 LNHDA, CDR2 SQIVND (reference sequence). The chain's CDR3 is CASSIFPYSNQPQHF. CDR3 coding DNA: TGTGCCAGTAGTATCTTTCCGTATAGCAATCAGCCCCAGCATTTT.

This clone was seen more than once but under ten times. V gene TRBV28 combines with J gene TRBJ1-1; D ambiguous. CDR3 length: 13 amino acids. CDR1 is MDHEN and CDR2 is SYDVKM in the germline V gene. The V end lost 8 bases, the J end lost 2 bases, and 12 bases lay between the germline ends. The chain's CDR3 is CASERRYNTEAFF. CDR3 DNA sequence: TGTGCCAGCGAACGGAGATATAACACTGAAGCTTTCTTT.

This chain joins TRBV2 and TRBJ1-1; no reliable D call. Germline CDR1 reads SNHLY; CDR2 reads FYNNEI. The CDR3 length is 13 residues. V lost 5 bases to trimming and J lost 3 bases, with 10 bases between them. In DNA form, the CDR3 reads TGTGCCAGCAGTTTAAGCGGGGACACTGAAGCTTTCTTT. It encodes CASSLSGDTEAFF.